Listed below are T cell receptor beta chains from one sample, sequenced in a study of blood T cell repertoires in COVID-19. This table comes from immunoSEQ multiplex PCR, and its TCRdb copy is limited to in-frame clones, with some not included. The repertoire includes 150,000 to 200,000 clones, around 86% of them detected once, and roughly 0.95% sits in the top ten. The specimen was peripheral blood. These receptors came from a man aged 18 to 30 with acute or convalescent COVID-19. Each CDR3 is given with its conserved first and last residue. Fields, in order: D gene, J gene, clone size, V gene, CDR3 protein, CDR3 DNA. A D gene is named only where the DNA matches it firmly. Clone sizes are given selectively: once, few, many, or a class where the clone is expanded.

NA TRBJ1-3 NA TRBV18 CASSPPVSSGNTIYF TGTGCCAGCTCACCACCGGTCAGCTCTGGAAACACCATATATTTT
TRBD1 TRBJ2-5 once TRBV10-3 CASGQAIQETQYF TGTGCCAGCGGACAGGCAATCCAAGAGACCCAGTACTTC
NA TRBJ1-1 NA TRBV29-1 CSAMSGAEAFF TGCAGCGCAATGTCGGGAGCTGAAGCTTTCTTT
NA TRBJ1-1 NA TRBV4-1 CASSLGATMNTEAFF TGCGCCAGCAGTTTAGGGGCCACTATGAACACTGAAGCTTTCTTT
TRBD1 TRBJ1-5 NA TRBV28 CASKRQGVFQPQHF TGTGCCAGCAAACGACAGGGTGTTTTTCAGCCCCAGCATTTT
NA TRBJ1-2 NA TRBV3-1/TRBV3-2 CASSPTDRRVGYTF TGTGCCAGCAGCCCTACCGACAGGCGAGTTGGCTACACCTTC
TRBD1 TRBJ1-2 NA TRBV19 CASSIGQVYGYTF TGTGCCAGTAGTATCGGACAGGTCTATGGCTACACCTTC
NA TRBJ2-1 NA TRBV9 CASSVDYSSYNEQFF TGTGCCAGCAGCGTAGACTATAGCTCCTACAATGAGCAGTTCTTC
NA TRBJ2-1 NA TRBV6-6 CASITTSGEQFF TGTGCCAGCATAACAACTAGTGGTGAGCAGTTCTTC
NA TRBJ2-1 NA TRBV5-5 CASSLVSESYNEQFF TGTGCCAGCAGCTTGGTTAGCGAATCCTACAATGAGCAGTTCTTC
NA TRBJ2-3 NA TRBV7-6 CASSSDSVALTDTQYF TGTGCCAGCAGCTCCGACAGTGTGGCCCTTACAGATACGCAGTATTTT
TRBD1 TRBJ1-1 NA TRBV19 CASSMDRAEMEAFF TGTGCCAGTAGTATGGACAGGGCCGAAATGGAAGCTTTCTTT
NA TRBJ2-5 NA TRBV11-2 CASSTTLEGSLAPQETQYF TGTGCCAGCAGCACCACCTTAGAAGGGAGTCTGGCACCCCAAGAGACCCAGTACTTC
NA TRBJ2-1 few TRBV5-1 CASSLEADYNEQFF TGCGCCAGCAGCTTGGAAGCTGACTACAATGAGCAGTTCTTC
NA TRBJ1-5 NA TRBV10-3 CAISESTQHPQHF TGTGCCATCAGTGAGTCAACCCAACATCCCCAGCATTTT
NA TRBJ2-1 NA TRBV19 CASNNMDIYNEQFF TGTGCCAGTAATAATATGGACATTTACAATGAGCAGTTCTTC
TRBD1 TRBJ1-4 NA TRBV12-3/TRBV12-4 CATKQGAWEKLFF TGTGCCACCAAACAGGGGGCTTGGGAAAAACTGTTTTTT
NA TRBJ1-2 NA TRBV28 CASSLRGGYTF TGTGCCAGCAGTTTGAGAGGTGGCTACACCTTC
NA TRBJ2-1 NA TRBV5-5 CASSLAAGRVINEQFF TGTGCCAGCAGCTTGGCTGCAGGGCGTGTGATCAATGAGCAGTTCTTC
NA TRBJ2-5 NA TRBV24-1 CATSGWQGETQYF TGTGCCACCAGTGGCTGGCAGGGGGAGACCCAGTACTTC